Listed below are T cell receptor beta chains from one sample, sequenced in a study of OX40 agonist ivuxolimab in advanced cancers. Profiled with immunoSEQ multiplex PCR; TCRdb holds only in-frame clones, not every one. The sample shows roughly 34,000 clones, roughly 89% of them seen only once. The sample consisted of CD4+ or CD8+ T cells sorted from blood, taken in a trial of the OX40 agonist ivuxolimab. The source of these receptors is an adult with an advanced solid tumor such as melanoma, head and neck, liver or kidney cancer. Both conserved end residues are trimmed from each CDR3. Each record gives: J gene, V gene, CDR3 protein.

TRBJ1-1 TRBV30 AWSVPSGGMNTEAF
TRBJ1-5 TRBV5-5 ASSPTFRDRVLKQPQH
TRBJ2-7 TRBV11-2 ASSLFQLRGGESYEQY
TRBJ1-3 TRBV2 ASSSPDSGNTIY
TRBJ2-7 TRBV6-1 ASSVLAGGTYEQY
TRBJ2-5 TRBV5-1 ASSDGTSGGAYETQY
TRBJ2-3 TRBV20-1 SARGQDTQY
TRBJ1-1 TRBV6-1 ASSVRGNTEAF
TRBJ2-7 TRBV5-1 ASSQSRDRARH
TRBJ2-5 TRBV19 ASSIAGLDQETQY
TRBJ2-5 TRBV9 ASSAPTGGWETQY
TRBJ1-5 TRBV6-1 ASSEARVLSNQPQH
TRBJ2-3 TRBV6-6 ASSSPTDTQY
TRBJ2-7 TRBV7-2 ASSLSGTGSYEQY
. TRBV10-1 ASSRDSLDEQY
TRBJ1-4 TRBV30 AWIAQGANEKLF
TRBJ1-5 TRBV7-9 ASSPGGNQPQH
TRBJ2-1 TRBV7-2 ASSLDTGAYNEQF
TRBJ2-1 TRBV7-9 ASSPAPGQGARNEQF
TRBJ1-2 TRBV10-1 ASSPDRGGQLGGYT
TRBJ1-5 TRBV18 ASSLGVYGSQPQH
TRBJ1-1 TRBV28 ASGQGARAF
TRBJ2-5 TRBV30 AWIGLSTSGGEETQY
TRBJ2-1 TRBV6-5 ASGNGVGNEQF
TRBJ2-7 TRBV5-1 ASSRGEREGAYEQY
TRBJ2-2 TRBV21-1 ASSRTGELF
TRBJ1-2 TRBV29-1 SVGGQGHGYT